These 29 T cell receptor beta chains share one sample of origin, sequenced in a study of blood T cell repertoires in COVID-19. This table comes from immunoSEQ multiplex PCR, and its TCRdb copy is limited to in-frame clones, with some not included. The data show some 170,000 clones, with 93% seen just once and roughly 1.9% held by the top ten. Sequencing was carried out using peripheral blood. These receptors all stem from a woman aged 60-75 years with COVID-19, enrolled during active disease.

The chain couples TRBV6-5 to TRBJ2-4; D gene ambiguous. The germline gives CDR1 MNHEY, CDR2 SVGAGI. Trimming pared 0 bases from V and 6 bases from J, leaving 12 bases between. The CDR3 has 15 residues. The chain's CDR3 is CASSYSSFVGNIQYF. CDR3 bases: TGTGCCAGCAGTTACTCCTCTTTTGTCGGAAACATTCAGTACTTC.

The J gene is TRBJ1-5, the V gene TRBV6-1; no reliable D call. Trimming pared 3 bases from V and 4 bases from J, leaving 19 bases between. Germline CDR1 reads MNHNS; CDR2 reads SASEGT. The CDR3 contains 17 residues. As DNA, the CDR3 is TGTGCCAGCAGTGAGAGTGAGTCCTTTGCGATTAATCAGCCCCAGCATTTT. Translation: CASSESESFAINQPQHF.

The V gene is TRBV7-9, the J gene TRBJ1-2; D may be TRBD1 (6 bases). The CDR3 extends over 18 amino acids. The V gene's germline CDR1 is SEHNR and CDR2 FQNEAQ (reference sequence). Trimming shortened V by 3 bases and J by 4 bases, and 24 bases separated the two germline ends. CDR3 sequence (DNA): TGTGCCAGCAGCTTTGGGGGAGACTACAGGGAAAGGATCTATGGCTACACCTTC. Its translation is CASSFGGDYRERIYGYTF.

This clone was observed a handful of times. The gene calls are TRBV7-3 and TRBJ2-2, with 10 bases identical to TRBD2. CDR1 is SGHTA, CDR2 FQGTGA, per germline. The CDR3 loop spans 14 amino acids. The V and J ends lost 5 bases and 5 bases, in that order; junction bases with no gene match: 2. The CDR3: CASSPSGGTGELFF. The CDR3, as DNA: TGTGCCAGCAGCCCTAGCGGGGGTACCGGGGAGCTGTTTTTT. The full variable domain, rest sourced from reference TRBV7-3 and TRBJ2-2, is GAGVSQTPSNKVTEKGKYVELRCDPISGHTALYWYRQSLGQGPEFLIYFQGTGAADDSGLPNDRFFAVRPEGSVSTLKIQRTERGDSAVYLCASSPSGGTGELFFGEGSRLTVL.

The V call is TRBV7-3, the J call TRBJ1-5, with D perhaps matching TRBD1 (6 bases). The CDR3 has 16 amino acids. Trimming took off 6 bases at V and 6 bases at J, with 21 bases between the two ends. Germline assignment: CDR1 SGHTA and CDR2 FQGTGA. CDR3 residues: CASSLPGTPCIQPQHF. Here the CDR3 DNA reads TGTGCCAGCAGTTTACCCGGGACACCTTGCATTCAGCCCCAGCATTTT.

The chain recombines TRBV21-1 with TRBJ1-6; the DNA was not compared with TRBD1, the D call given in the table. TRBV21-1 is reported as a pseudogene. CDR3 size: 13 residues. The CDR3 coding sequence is TGTGCCAGCAATAGGACAGGGCATCCGGCCCTCCACTTT. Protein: CASNRTGHPALHF.

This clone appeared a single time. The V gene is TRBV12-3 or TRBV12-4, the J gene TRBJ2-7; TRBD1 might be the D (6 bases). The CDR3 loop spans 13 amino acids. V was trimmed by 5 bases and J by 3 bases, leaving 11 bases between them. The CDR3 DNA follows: TGTGCCAGCAGTGTGAGACAGGTCTACGAGCAGTACTTC. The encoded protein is CASSVRQVYEQYF.

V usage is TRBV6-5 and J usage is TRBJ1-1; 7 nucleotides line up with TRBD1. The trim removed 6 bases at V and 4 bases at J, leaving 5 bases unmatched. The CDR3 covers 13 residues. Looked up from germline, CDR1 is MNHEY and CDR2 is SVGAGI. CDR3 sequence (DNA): TGTGCCAGCAGCTCCACAGGGGTCACTGAAGCTTTCTTT. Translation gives CASSSTGVTEAFF.

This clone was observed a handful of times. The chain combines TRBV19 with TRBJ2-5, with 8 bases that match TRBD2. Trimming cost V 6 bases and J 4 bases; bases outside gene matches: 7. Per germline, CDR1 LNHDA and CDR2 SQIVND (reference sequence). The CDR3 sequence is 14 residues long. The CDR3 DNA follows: TGTGCCAGTAGCCAATCGGGGGGGCGAGAGACCCAGTACTTC. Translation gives CASSQSGGRETQYF. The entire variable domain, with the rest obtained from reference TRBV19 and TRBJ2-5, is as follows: DGGITQSPKYLFRKEGQNVTLSCEQNLNHDAMYWYRQDPGQGLRLIYYSQIVNDFQKGDIAEGYSVSREKKESFPLTVTSAQKNPTAFYLCASSQSGGRETQYFGPGTRLLVL.

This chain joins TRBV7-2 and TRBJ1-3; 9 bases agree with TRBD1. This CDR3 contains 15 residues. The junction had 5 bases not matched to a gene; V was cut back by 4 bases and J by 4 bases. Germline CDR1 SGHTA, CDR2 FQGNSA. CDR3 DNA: TGTGCCAGCAGCTCGACAGGGGGTAGAGGAAACACCATATATTTT. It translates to CASSSTGGRGNTIYF.

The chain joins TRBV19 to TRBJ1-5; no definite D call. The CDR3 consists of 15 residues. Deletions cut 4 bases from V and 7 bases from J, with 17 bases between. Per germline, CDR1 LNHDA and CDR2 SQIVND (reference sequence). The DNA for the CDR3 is TGTGCCAGTAGTACTCGCCCGGGGATGATACAGCCCCAGCATTTT. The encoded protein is CASSTRPGMIQPQHF.

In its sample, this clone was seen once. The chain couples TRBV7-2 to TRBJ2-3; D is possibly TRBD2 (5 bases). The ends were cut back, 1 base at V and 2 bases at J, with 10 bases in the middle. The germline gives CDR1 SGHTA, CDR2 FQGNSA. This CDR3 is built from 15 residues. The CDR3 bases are TGTGCCAGCAGCTTAGTCCGGGGAAACACAGATACGCAGTATTTT. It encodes CASSLVRGNTDTQYF.

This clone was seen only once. CDR3 sequence: CASSLDSGGYNEQFF. The CDR3 DNA reads as TGCGCCAGCAGCTTGGATAGCGGGGGCTACAATGAGCAGTTCTTC. The V gene is TRBV5-1, the J gene TRBJ2-1, with 9 nucleotides matching TRBD2. In germline, CDR1 is SGHRS, CDR2 YFSETQ. This CDR3 is 15 amino acids long. V was clipped by 0 bases and J by 3 bases; unmatched bases: 1.

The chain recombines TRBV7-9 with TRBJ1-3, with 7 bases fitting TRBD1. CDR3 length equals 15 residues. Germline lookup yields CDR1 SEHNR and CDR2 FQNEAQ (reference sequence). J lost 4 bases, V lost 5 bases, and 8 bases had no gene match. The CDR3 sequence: CASSPLGTDGNTIYF. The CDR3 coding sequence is TGTGCCAGCAGCCCCCTAGGGACAGACGGAAACACCATATATTTT. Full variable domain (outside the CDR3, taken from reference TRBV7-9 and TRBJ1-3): DTGVSQNPRHKITKRGQNVTFRCDPISEHNRLYWYRQTLGQGPEFLTYFQNEAQLEKSRLLSDRFSAERPKGSFSTLEIQRTEQGDSAMYLCASSPLGTDGNTIYFGEGSWLTVV.

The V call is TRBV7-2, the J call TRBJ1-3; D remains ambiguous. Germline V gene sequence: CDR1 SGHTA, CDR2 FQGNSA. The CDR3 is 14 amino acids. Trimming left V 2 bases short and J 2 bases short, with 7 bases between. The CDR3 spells CASSLSGAGNTIYF. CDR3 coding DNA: TGTGCCAGCAGCTTATCAGGTGCTGGAAACACCATATATTTT.

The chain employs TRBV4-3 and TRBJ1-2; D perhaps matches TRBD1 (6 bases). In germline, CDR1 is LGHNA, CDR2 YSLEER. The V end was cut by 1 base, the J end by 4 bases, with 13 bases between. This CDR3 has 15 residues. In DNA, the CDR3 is TGCGCCAGCAGCCAAGGATTAGACAGGCTCTATGGCTACACCTTC. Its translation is CASSQGLDRLYGYTF.

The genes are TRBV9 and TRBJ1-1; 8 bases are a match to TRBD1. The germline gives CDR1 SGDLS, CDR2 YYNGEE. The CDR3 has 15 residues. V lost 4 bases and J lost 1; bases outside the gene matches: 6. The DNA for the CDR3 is TGTGCCAGCAGCTTACGACAGGGGAGGAACACTGAAGCTTTCTTT. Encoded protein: CASSLRQGRNTEAFF. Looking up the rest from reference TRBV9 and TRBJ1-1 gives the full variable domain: DSGVTQTPKHLITATGQRVTLRCSPRSGDLSVYWYQQSLDQGLQFLIQYYNGEERAKGNILERFSAQQFPDLHSELNLSSLELGDSALYFCASSLRQGRNTEAFFGQGTRLTVV.

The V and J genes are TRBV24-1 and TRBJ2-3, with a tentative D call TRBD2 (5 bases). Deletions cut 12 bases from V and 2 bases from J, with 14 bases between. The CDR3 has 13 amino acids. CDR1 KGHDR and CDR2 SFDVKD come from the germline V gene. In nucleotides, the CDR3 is TGTGCCTCTGCGGGTTCCGCCACAGATACGCAGTATTTT. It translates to CASAGSATDTQYF.

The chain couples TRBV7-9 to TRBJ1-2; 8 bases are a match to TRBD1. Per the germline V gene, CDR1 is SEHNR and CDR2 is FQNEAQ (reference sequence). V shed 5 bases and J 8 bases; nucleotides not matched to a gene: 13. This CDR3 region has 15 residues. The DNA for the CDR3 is TGTGCCAGCAGCCCATCCGGCGGACAGGGTCGAGGCTACACCTTC. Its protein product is CASSPSGGQGRGYTF.

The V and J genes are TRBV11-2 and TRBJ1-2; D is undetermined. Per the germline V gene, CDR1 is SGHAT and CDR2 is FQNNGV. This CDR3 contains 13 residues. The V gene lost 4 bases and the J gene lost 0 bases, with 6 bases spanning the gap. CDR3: CASSSTANYGYTF. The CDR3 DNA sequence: TGTGCCAGCAGCTCGACTGCTAACTATGGCTACACCTTC.

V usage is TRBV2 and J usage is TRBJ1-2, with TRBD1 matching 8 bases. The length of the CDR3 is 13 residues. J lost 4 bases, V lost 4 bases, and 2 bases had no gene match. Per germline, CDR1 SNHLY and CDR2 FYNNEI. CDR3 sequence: CASSGTGGYGYTF. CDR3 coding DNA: TGTGCCAGCAGTGGAACAGGGGGCTATGGCTACACCTTC.

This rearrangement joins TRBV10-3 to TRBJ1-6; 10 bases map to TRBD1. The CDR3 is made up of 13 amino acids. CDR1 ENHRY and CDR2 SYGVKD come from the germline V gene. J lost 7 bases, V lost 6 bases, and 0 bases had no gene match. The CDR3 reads CAIRDRGNSPLHF. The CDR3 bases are TGTGCCATCAGGGACAGGGGGAATTCACCCCTCCACTTT.

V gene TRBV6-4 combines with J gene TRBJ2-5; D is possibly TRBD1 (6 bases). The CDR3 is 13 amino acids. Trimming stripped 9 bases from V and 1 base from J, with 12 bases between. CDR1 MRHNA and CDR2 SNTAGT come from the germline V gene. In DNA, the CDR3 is TGTGCCAGTTCTCGGGACATCCAAGAGACCCAGTACTTC. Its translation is CASSRDIQETQYF.

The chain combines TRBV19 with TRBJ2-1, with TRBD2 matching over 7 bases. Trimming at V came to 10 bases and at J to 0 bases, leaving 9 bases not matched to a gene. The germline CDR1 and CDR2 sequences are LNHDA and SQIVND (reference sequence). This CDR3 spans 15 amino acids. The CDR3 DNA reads TGTGCCACCTTACTAGCGACCAGCTCCTACAATGAGCAGTTCTTC. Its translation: CATLLATSSYNEQFF. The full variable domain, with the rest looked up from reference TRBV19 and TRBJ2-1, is DGGITQSPKYLFRKEGQNVTLSCEQNLNHDAMYWYRQDPGQGLRLIYYSQIVNDFQKGDIAEGYSVSREKKESFPLTVTSAQKNPTAFYLCATLLATSSYNEQFFGPGTRLTVL.

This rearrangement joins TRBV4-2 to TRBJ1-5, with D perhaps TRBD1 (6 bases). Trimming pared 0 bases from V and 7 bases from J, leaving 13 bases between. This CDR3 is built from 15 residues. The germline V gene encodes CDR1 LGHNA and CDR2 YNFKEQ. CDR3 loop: CASSQEEAGAQPQHF. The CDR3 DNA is TGTGCCAGCAGCCAAGAGGAGGCAGGGGCGCAGCCCCAGCATTTT.

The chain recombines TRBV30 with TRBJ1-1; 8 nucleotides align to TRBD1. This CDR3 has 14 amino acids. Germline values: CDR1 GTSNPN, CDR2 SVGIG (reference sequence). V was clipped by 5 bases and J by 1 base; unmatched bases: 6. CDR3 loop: CAWGQGMGNTEAFF. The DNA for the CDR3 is TGTGCCTGGGGACAGGGCATGGGGAACACTGAAGCTTTCTTT.

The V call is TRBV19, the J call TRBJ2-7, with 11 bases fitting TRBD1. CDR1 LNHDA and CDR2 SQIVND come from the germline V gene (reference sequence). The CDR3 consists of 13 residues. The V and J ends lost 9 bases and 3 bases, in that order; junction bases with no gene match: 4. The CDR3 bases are TGTGCCAGCGGACAGGGGGCAGGCTACGAGCAGTACTTC. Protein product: CASGQGAGYEQYF.

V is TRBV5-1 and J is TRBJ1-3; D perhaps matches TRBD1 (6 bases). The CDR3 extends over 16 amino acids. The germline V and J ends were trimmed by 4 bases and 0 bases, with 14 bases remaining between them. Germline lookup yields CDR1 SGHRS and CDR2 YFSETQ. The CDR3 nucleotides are TGCGCCAGCAGCCTGGGGGCGGGAGGCTCTGGAAACACCATATATTTT. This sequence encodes CASSLGAGGSGNTIYF.

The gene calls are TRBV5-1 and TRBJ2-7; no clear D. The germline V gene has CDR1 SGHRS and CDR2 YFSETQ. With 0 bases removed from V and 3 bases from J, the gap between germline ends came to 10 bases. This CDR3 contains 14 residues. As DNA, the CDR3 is TGCGCCAGCAGCTTGGACAGCCGGAACTACGAGCAGTACTTC. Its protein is CASSLDSRNYEQYF.